The T cell receptor (beta chain) described here comes from a study of human T cells and chemical hapten exposure (dated by TCRdb to the early 2020s). In terms of the full investigation: For sensitization, 2% DPC in acetone was applied to a roughly 2 cm by roughly 2 cm area of upper inner arm skin. Patients additionally received weekly therapeutic DPC doses to the scalp throughout the roughly 25-week study period. Patch testing was done on the upper back using Finn chambers containing 0.01% DPC, and results were scored after 6 days according to International Contact Dermatitis Research Group standards. Most of the patients in the cohort were female, and the cohort covered alopecia areata with under or over 50% scalp involvement, alopecia totalis and alopecia universalis. Libraries were pooled for sequencing, and per-sample TCR yields varied mainly because of small differences in library volumes within the pool. In alopecia patients, the study followed how the peripheral blood TCR repertoire changed in vivo over primary and secondary sensitization to diphenylcyclopropenone (DPC), a hapten. Blood samples were taken from patients before sensitization (week 0) and at 2, 6 and about 24 weeks after DPC sensitization. For TCR sequencing, blood came from 25 to 35 alopecia patients at anywhere from one to four time points (pre-sensitization, 2, 6 and 24 weeks).

The germline V gene (reference sequence) specifies PRHDT as CDR1 and FYEKMQ as CDR2. Relative to germline, V is missing 5 bases and J is missing 6 bases, with 8 bases of the junction outside any gene match. The CDR3 numbers 15 residues from cysteine through phenylalanine. Left in the record is the CDR3 DNA by itself, 45 bases read in frame from the first base. In the paper's terms, the time point label means: patch test 3, about 24 weeks after DPC sensitization. According to the study, the label for this sample's treatment or condition signals: therapeutic diphenylcyclopropenone sensitization with weekly scalp DPC. Blood at each patch-test visit was drawn before the patch test was applied. To be eligible, patients had to be aged 18 to 70, diagnosed with alopecia and judged suitable for DPC therapy, while pregnant patients were excluded. Total RNA was extracted from unfractionated whole blood that had been collected in Tempus Blood RNA tubes.

The method behind the library was RACE. The sequencer listed for this sample is NextSeq 500. During library preparation, unique molecular identifiers were attached to individual cDNA molecules so that TCRs could be counted quantitatively and reproducibly. Each blood RNA sample was used to sequence both TCR alpha and TCR beta chains. The original methods were these. A median of around 100,000 TCRs per sample was observed, with a range of about 23,224 to 700,000. V, J and CDR3 annotation of the TCR reads was carried out using the Decombinator software suite. Every sample was subsampled to the same number of TCRs (28,000) for the PS versus PT1 abundance plots. TCRs were defined as expanded if absent before sensitization and observed at least eight times at the 2-week time point. TCRdb itself trimmed the public reads at Q25 with fastp, ran MiXCR and retained productive beta chains. When rows share a CDR3 protein, they turn into one entry using the most common DNA and genes. The V and J calls, along with clone size, are taken from TCRdb and not from the paper's own processing. Present in this sample are 50,000 to 75,000 distinct CDR3 sequences, 8% to 13% of which were seen just once. The ten largest clones add up to approximately 2.4% of the sample.

This clonotype came up many times. Its antigen specificity is not known. Nothing much larger sits one base from this clone, and base qualities are not available. Here is what the overall study found, with its caveats: The number of TCRs above 1 in 1000 frequency did not change with DPC sensitization; there was no evidence of global repertoire structure alterations. After repeated subsampling, changes were observed in the strength of the expansion versus patch-test correlation and in the threshold at which the correlation became significant. All patients had alopecia, a presumed autoimmune disease, so their immune response might differ from that of healthy individuals. Significantly more large CDR3 similarity clusters were formed by expanded TCRs than by pre-sensitization or healthy control sets, consistent with antigen-driven responses. The number of PT1 expanded TCRs positively correlated with patch test score, significant at thresholds 8, 16 and 32 but not 4.

The sequences come from whole blood, collected in connection with sensitization to the hapten diphenylcyclopropenone (DPC). This TCR derives from a woman under 40 with alopecia areata. Some clones in this sample may be carry-over from other donors' samples. The chain uses TRBV13 and TRBJ2-7, with 12 bases matching TRBD1. The nucleotide sequence reads TGTGCCAGCAGCCCGAGAGGGGACAGGGGGCCCGAGCAGTACTTC. Its product reads: CASSPRGDRGPEQYF.